The 27 T cell receptor beta chains below come from one sample, sequenced in a study of T cells after yellow fever vaccination. TCRdb fed the 5' RACE reads into MiXCR, producing one record per CDR3 protein. The table lists about 500,000 distinct CDR3 sequences, about 15% of them singletons, with roughly a sixth in the top ten. This specimen was PBMCs, taken 4 to 6 days after the first yellow fever vaccination. The receptors originated from a man younger than 35 who received the YFV17D yellow fever vaccine.

This clonotype showed up just a few times. The chain employs TRBV7-9 and TRBJ2-5; D unresolved. Germline lookup yields CDR1 SEHNR and CDR2 FQNEAQ (reference sequence). The CDR3 consists of 10 residues. The ends were cut back, 4 bases at V and 9 bases at J, with 6 bases in the middle. In nucleotides, the CDR3 is TGTGCCAGCAGCTCGGAATCCCAGTACTTC. Translating gives CASSSESQYF.

This clonotype was counted between two and nine times. The chain recombines TRBV7-2 with TRBJ2-1, with D perhaps matching TRBD1 or TRBD2 (6 bases each). This CDR3 contains 16 residues. Trimming removed 2 bases at V and 2 bases at J, with 13 bases between. Germline V gene data show CDR1 as SGHTA and CDR2 as FQGNSA. CDR3 nucleotide sequence: TGTGCCAGCAGCTTAAGTTGGGGGGCCACCTACAATGAGCAGTTCTTC. As protein: CASSLSWGATYNEQFF.

The gene calls are TRBV7-9 and TRBJ1-6; D is undetermined. The ends were cut back, 5 bases at V and 15 bases at J, with 17 bases in the middle. Per germline, CDR1 SEHNR and CDR2 FQNEAQ (reference sequence). The CDR3 consists of 13 residues. CDR3 nucleotides: TGTGCCAGCAGCATCCGGAACGGTGATTTCCTCCACTTT. Residues: CASSIRNGDFLHF.

DNA for the CDR3: TGTGCCAGTAGTATACGCTGGGACTCCAAGGATACGCAGTATTTT. Translated, it gives CASSIRWDSKDTQYF. The chain couples TRBV19 to TRBJ2-3; tentatively, D is TRBD2 (6 bases). CDR1 LNHDA and CDR2 SQIVND come from the germline V gene (reference sequence). Trimming left V 2 bases short and J 6 bases short, with 15 bases between. The CDR3 runs to 15 residues. Based on the CDR3 plus reference TRBV19 and TRBJ2-3, the full variable domain is DGGITQSPKYLFRKEGQNVTLSCEQNLNHDAMYWYRQDPGQGLRLIYYSQIVNDFQKGDIAEGYSVSREKKESFPLTVTSAQKNPTAFYLCASSIRWDSKDTQYFGPGTRLTVL.

This sequence joins TRBV4-1 and TRBJ1-4; D is ambiguous. Looked up from germline, CDR1 is MGHRA and CDR2 is YSYEKL. The CDR3 has 14 residues. V was clipped by 4 bases and J by 10 bases, with 16 bases between them. The CDR3 nucleotides are TGCGCCAGCAGCCTACCTGGGGAGAGAGGAAAACTGTTTTTT. This codes for CASSLPGERGKLFF.

At least ten counts were recorded for this clonotype. J is TRBJ2-5 and V is TRBV7-2, with 10 positions matching TRBD2. The CDR3 covers 16 residues. The germline CDR1 and CDR2 sequences are SGHTA and FQGNSA. With 0 bases clipped from V and 1 base from J, the junction kept 2 bases outside the gene matches. The CDR3 spells CASSLASGGAQETQYF. DNA of the CDR3: TGTGCCAGCAGCTTAGCGAGCGGGGGGGCCCAAGAGACCCAGTACTTC.

The sample holds a few counts of this clonotype. The chain employs TRBV11-1 and TRBJ2-5; the match to TRBD2 covers 11 bases. The V and J ends lost 1 base and 0 bases, in that order; junction bases with no gene match: 7. The CDR3 is 18 residues long. Per the germline V gene, CDR1 is SGHAT and CDR2 is FQDESV (reference sequence). The DNA for the CDR3 is TGTGCCAGCAGCTTAGGACTAGCGGGGACCGAGTACCAAGAGACCCAGTACTTC. It is translated as CASSLGLAGTEYQETQYF.

The rearrangement joins TRBV7-8 to TRBJ2-5; 12 bases agree with TRBD2. Trimming at V came to 6 bases and at J to 7 bases, leaving 12 bases not matched to a gene. This CDR3 has 16 residues. The germline gives CDR1 SGHVS, CDR2 FQNEAQ. Here the CDR3 DNA reads TGTGCCAGCAGTCTTAGTGCTAGCGGGGGGGCCAGGACCCAGTACTTC. It specifies CASSLSASGGARTQYF.

The gene calls are TRBV5-1 and TRBJ2-3; TRBD1 or TRBD2 may be the D gene (5 bases each). Germline V gene sequence: CDR1 SGHRS, CDR2 YFSETQ. The CDR3 covers 16 residues. The V and J ends lost 0 bases and 1 base respectively, with 12 bases between them. In nucleotides, the CDR3 is TGCGCCAGCAGCTTGGGGGTCCGGGACCGCACAGATACGCAGTATTTT. This sequence encodes CASSLGVRDRTDTQYF.

This clonotype was detected a few times. The genes are TRBV20-1 and TRBJ1-5; D gene unclear. Germline loops: CDR1 DFQATT, CDR2 SNEGSKA (reference sequence). V lost 5 bases to trimming and J lost 0 bases, with 8 bases between them. The CDR3 is 13 amino acids. DNA of the CDR3: TGCAGTGCTTATCCGCATAGCAATCAGCCCCAGCATTTT. This encodes CSAYPHSNQPQHF.

The V gene is TRBV5-4, the J gene TRBJ1-4; 8 nucleotides agree with TRBD1. The V segment lost 4 bases and the J segment 4 bases; nucleotides outside the gene matches: 6. The CDR3 has 15 amino acids. CDR1 and CDR2 from the germline V gene are SGHNT and YYREEE (reference sequence). The CDR3 protein is CASSTRQGNNEKLFF. In DNA form, the CDR3 reads TGTGCCAGCAGCACTCGACAGGGGAATAATGAAAAACTGTTTTTT.

This chain connects TRBV20-1 to TRBJ1-5; D is uncertain. Germline-derived CDR1 and CDR2 are DFQATT and SNEGSKA (reference sequence). The V end lost 4 bases, the J end lost 3 bases, and 16 bases lay between the germline ends. The CDR3 runs to 15 residues. The CDR3 is CSATPQTVYNQPQHF. CDR3 sequence (DNA): TGCAGTGCTACCCCCCAAACAGTCTACAATCAGCCCCAGCATTTT.

This clonotype was recorded a few times. The chain is built from TRBV20-1 and TRBJ2-1; D ambiguous. This CDR3 is built from 13 residues. The germline V gene has CDR1 DFQATT and CDR2 SNEGSKA (reference sequence). Deletions cut 6 bases from V and 6 bases from J, with 15 bases between. The CDR3 DNA reads as TGCAGTGCCACAACCCCGACTGCCAATGAGCAGTTCTTC. Translated: CSATTPTANEQFF.

This clonotype was recorded a few times. This chain connects TRBV7-9 to TRBJ2-1; TRBD2 might be the D (5 bases). This CDR3 is 14 amino acids long. V was pared by 2 bases and J by 9 bases, with 14 bases between. Germline V CDR1 and CDR2: SEHNR, FQNEAQ (reference sequence). In DNA form, the CDR3 reads TGTGCCAGCAGCTTATTTGAGGGATGCGGTGAGCAGTTCTTC. Its translation is CASSLFEGCGEQFF. Full variable domain (outside the CDR3, taken from reference TRBV7-9 and TRBJ2-1): DTGVSQNPRHKITKRGQNVTFRCDPISEHNRLYWYRQTLGQGPEFLTYFQNEAQLEKSRLLSDRFSAERPKGSFSTLEIQRTEQGDSAMYLCASSLFEGCGEQFFGPGTRLTVL.

V usage is TRBV6-1 and J usage is TRBJ2-3; the D is unclear. Germline V gene lookup returns CDR1 MNHNS and CDR2 SASEGT. Trimming left V 4 bases short and J 0 bases short, with 14 bases between. The CDR3 covers 16 residues. The CDR3 is CASSAPAGRSTDTQYF. The DNA for the CDR3 is TGTGCCAGCAGTGCCCCCGCAGGCCGTAGCACAGATACGCAGTATTTT.

The gene calls are TRBV14 and TRBJ2-3; D not resolved. CDR1 SGHDN and CDR2 FVKESK come from the germline V gene. The CDR3 is 13 amino acids. V lost 0 bases, J lost 9 bases, and 10 bases lay in between. The CDR3 protein is CASSQELASTQYF. As DNA, the CDR3 is TGTGCCAGCAGCCAAGAATTGGCATCGACGCAGTATTTT.

The rearrangement links TRBV7-2 to TRBJ2-3, with 11 bases fitting TRBD1. V trimming: 7 bases; J trimming: 10 bases; junction bases outside the gene matches: 10. The CDR3 consists of 14 residues. Germline V gene data show CDR1 as SGHTA and CDR2 as FQGNSA. In nucleotides, the CDR3 is TGTGCCAGCACCTTCGGACAGGGGGCTATTGCGCAGTATTTT. It encodes CASTFGQGAIAQYF.

Here the CDR3 reads CSVHRADRYQETQYF. In nucleotides, the CDR3 is TGCAGTGTCCATCGAGCGGACCGGTACCAAGAGACCCAGTACTTC. This chain links TRBV20-1 with TRBJ2-5, with D possibly being TRBD2 (5 bases). The CDR3 consists of 15 residues. The germline V and J ends were trimmed by 7 bases and 0 bases, with 18 bases remaining between them. Germline values: CDR1 DFQATT, CDR2 SNEGSKA (reference sequence).

The genes are TRBV12-3 or TRBV12-4 and TRBJ2-1; D is perhaps TRBD2 (7 bases). The germline V and J ends were trimmed by 1 base and 4 bases, with 11 bases remaining between them. This CDR3 has 15 residues. Written as DNA, the CDR3 is TGTGCCAGCAGTTTAGGGCGGGGGCTGTACAATGAGCAGTTCTTC. This gives the protein CASSLGRGLYNEQFF.

The chain links TRBV7-9 to TRBJ2-1; weak D call: TRBD2 (6 bases). The germline gives CDR1 SEHNR, CDR2 FQNEAQ (reference sequence). CDR3 length equals 15 residues. V was cut by 8 bases and J by 0 bases, with 14 bases left in between. The CDR3 DNA follows: TGTGCCAGCCGCGGGACTTCACTCTCCTACAATGAGCAGTTCTTC. Encoded protein: CASRGTSLSYNEQFF.

This clonotype has more than one count but fewer than ten. The J gene is TRBJ2-7, the V gene TRBV7-9; D gene uncertain. Germline CDR1 is SEHNR and CDR2 is FQNEAQ (reference sequence). The CDR3 has 13 amino acids. Trimming cost V 1 base and J 3 bases, with 7 bases left between them. CDR3 amino acids: CASSLDDFYEQYV. CDR3 DNA sequence: TGTGCCAGCAGCTTAGACGATTTCTACGAGCAGTACGTC.

The CDR3 spells CASSEGQRLGEQYF. The CDR3 DNA reads as TGTGCCAGCAGTGAAGGACAGCGCCTGGGCGAGCAGTACTTC. The gene calls are TRBV25-1 and TRBJ2-7; possible D gene TRBD1, 6 bases. The CDR3 consists of 14 residues. Trimming removed 2 bases at V and 6 bases at J, with 14 bases between. Germline V gives CDR1 MGHDK, CDR2 SYGVNS.

V and J are TRBV14 and TRBJ1-2; D possibly corresponds to TRBD1 (6 bases). This CDR3 spans 16 amino acids. The ends were cut back, 0 bases at V and 7 bases at J, with 18 bases in the middle. CDR1 is SGHDN and CDR2 is FVKESK in the germline V gene. The CDR3 here is CASSQERPTGNGGYTF. The CDR3 DNA is TGTGCCAGCAGCCAAGAAAGGCCTACAGGGAATGGTGGCTACACCTTC. Based on the CDR3 plus reference TRBV14 and TRBJ1-2, the full variable domain is EAGVTQFPSHSVIEKGQTVTLRCDPISGHDNLYWYRRVMGKEIKFLLHFVKESKQDESGMPNNRFLAERTGGTYSTLKVQPAELEDSGVYFCASSQERPTGNGGYTFGSGTRLTVV.

This sequence joins TRBV18 and TRBJ1-4, with D unresolved. There are 16 residues in the CDR3. The germline V gene encodes CDR1 KGHSH and CDR2 LQKENI. V was pared by 2 bases and J by 6 bases, with 16 bases between. DNA for the CDR3: TGTGCCAGCTCACCAACCGTTGGCGGCGGGGATGAAAAACTGTTTTTT. Translated, it gives CASSPTVGGGDEKLFF.

The rearrangement links TRBV6-5 to TRBJ1-1, with no clear D. CDR1 and CDR2 from the germline V gene are MNHEY and SVGAGI. The germline V and J ends were trimmed by 0 bases and 1 base, with 6 bases remaining between them. CDR3 length: 14 amino acids. The CDR3 sequence is CASSYSWKNTEAFF. The CDR3 region has the DNA TGTGCCAGCAGTTACTCATGGAAGAACACTGAAGCTTTCTTT.

V is TRBV12-3 or TRBV12-4 and J is TRBJ1-3; D is undetermined. V lost 1 base, J lost 2 bases, and 9 bases lay in between. There are 15 residues in the CDR3. CDR3 sequence (DNA): TGTGCCAGCAGTTTAGGTACAGAAACTGGAAACACCATATATTTT. Translation: CASSLGTETGNTIYF.

This clonotype was observed a few times. The chain links TRBV10-2 to TRBJ2-2, with TRBD2 as a possible D gene (5 bases). V was clipped by 3 bases and J by 6 bases, with 8 bases between them. The CDR3 is 13 residues long. Germline V gene sequence: CDR1 WSHSY, CDR2 SAAADI. This CDR3 is CASSDRGSGELFF. Written as DNA, the CDR3 is TGCGCCAGCAGTGACCGGGGTTCCGGGGAGCTGTTTTTT.